This T cell receptor beta chain was observed in a study of OX40 agonist ivuxolimab in advanced cancers. Study background: Among those treated, three patients had partial responses, one with hepatocellular carcinoma and two with cutaneous melanoma. General study points: At 0.1 to 3.0 mg/kg, clonal expansion of CD4+ and CD8+ blood T cells had occurred by week 6. The work left the antigen specificity of expanded peripheral T cells undetermined.

Sequenced by immunoSEQ multiplex PCR; TCRdb stores in-frame clones only, minus some. The sample shows tens of thousands of clones, approximately 91% of them seen only once. Germline trimming cut 4 bases from V and 2 bases from J; bases unmatched to any gene: 6. Germline CDR1 PRHDT, CDR2 FYEKMQ (reference sequence). The CDR3 length is 16 residues. Regarding this clone: What it binds is unknown.

The receptor was derived from an adult with an advanced solid tumor such as melanoma, head and neck, liver or kidney cancer. V is TRBV13 and J is TRBJ2-7, with 12 bases fitting TRBD2. The source was CD4+ or CD8+ T cells sorted from blood, collected in a trial of the OX40 agonist ivuxolimab. The CDR3 sequence is CASSSTSGSNTYEQYF. CDR3 nucleotides: TGTGCCAGCAGCTCGACTAGCGGGAGTAATACCTACGAGCAGTACTTC.